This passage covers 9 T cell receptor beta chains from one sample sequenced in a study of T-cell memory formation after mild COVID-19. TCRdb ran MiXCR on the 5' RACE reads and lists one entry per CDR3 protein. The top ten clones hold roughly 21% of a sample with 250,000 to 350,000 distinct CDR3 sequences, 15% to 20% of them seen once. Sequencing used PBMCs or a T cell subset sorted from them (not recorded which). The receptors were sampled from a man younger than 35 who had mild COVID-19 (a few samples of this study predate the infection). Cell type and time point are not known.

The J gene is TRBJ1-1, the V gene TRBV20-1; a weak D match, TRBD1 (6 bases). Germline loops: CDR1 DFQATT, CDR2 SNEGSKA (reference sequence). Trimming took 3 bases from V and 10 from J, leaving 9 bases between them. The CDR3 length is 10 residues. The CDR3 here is CSASVQGAFF. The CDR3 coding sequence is TGCAGTGCTAGCGTACAGGGAGCTTTCTTT.

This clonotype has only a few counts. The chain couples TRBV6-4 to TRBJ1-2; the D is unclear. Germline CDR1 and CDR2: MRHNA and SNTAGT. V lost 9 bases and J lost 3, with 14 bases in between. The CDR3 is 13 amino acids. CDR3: CARPATMDYGYTF. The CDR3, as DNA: TGTGCCAGACCAGCCACCATGGACTATGGCTACACCTTC.

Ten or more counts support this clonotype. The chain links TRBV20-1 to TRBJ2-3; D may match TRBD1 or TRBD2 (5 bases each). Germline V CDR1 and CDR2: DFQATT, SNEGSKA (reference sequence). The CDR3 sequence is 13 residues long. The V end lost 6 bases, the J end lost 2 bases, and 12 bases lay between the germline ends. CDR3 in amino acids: CSAPGPYTDTQYF. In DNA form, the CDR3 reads TGCAGTGCCCCGGGACCCTACACAGATACGCAGTATTTT.

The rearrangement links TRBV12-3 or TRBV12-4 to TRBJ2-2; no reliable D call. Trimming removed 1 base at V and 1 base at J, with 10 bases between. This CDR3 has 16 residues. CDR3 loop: CASSLGEGQNTGELFF. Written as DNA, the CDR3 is TGTGCCAGCAGTTTAGGGGAAGGGCAGAACACCGGGGAGCTGTTTTTT.

The CDR3 loop reads CASRQARAVQKLFF. In DNA, the CDR3 is TGTGCCAGCCGGCAGGCCAGGGCGGTCCAAAAACTGTTTTTT. This chain joins TRBV6-5 and TRBJ1-4, with a possible D match to TRBD1 (5 bases). This CDR3 is 14 amino acids long. V lost 8 bases, J lost 9 bases, and 19 bases lay in between. CDR1 MNHEY and CDR2 SVGAGI come from the germline V gene.

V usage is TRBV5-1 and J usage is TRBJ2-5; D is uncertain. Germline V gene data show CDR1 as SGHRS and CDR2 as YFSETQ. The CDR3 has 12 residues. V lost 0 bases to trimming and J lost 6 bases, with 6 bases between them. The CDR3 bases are TGCGCCAGCAGCTTGGAGGACCAGACCCAGTACTTC. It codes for CASSLEDQTQYF.

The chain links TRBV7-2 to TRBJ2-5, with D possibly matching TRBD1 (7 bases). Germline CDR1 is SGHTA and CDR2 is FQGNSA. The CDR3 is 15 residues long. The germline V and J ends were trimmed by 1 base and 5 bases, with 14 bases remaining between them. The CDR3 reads CASSLVGGGAETQYF. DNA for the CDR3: TGTGCCAGCAGCTTAGTAGGAGGGGGCGCTGAGACCCAGTACTTC.

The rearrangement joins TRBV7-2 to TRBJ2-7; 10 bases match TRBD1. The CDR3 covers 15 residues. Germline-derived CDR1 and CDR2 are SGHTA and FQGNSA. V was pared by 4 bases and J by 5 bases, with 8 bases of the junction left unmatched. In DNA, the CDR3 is TGTGCCAGCAGCTCCCGGGACAGGGGCAGGGACGAGCAGTACTTC. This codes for CASSSRDRGRDEQYF.

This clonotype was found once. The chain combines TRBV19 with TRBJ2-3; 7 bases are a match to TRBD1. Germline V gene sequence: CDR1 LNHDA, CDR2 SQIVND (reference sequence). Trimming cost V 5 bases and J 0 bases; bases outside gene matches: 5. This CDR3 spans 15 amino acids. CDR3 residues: CASSGGTASTDTQYF. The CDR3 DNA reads TGTGCCAGTAGTGGTGGGACAGCTAGCACAGATACGCAGTATTTT.